The 21 T cell receptor beta chains listed next were all sequenced from one sample in a study of cytomegalovirus exposure and HLA in healthy donors. The study ran its PCR with 60 Vbeta and 13 Jbeta primers. Libraries were prepared by immunoSEQ multiplex PCR; TCRdb keeps only in-frame clonotypes and omits some of them. In the table there are tens of thousands of clones, about 63% of which are singletons. Sequences were obtained from PBMCs. The origin of the receptors is a woman aged 25 to 39 in good health and CMV-seronegative.

This chain connects TRBV27 to TRBJ2-7, with a possible D match to TRBD1 (7 bases). In germline, CDR1 is MNHEY, CDR2 SMNVEV (reference sequence). V lost 3 bases to trimming and J lost 2 bases, with 11 bases between them. The CDR3 totals 14 residues. Here the CDR3 DNA reads TGTGCCAGCAGTTTTTCAGGGGGGCCCTACGAGCAGTACTTC. This sequence encodes CASSFSGGPYEQYF.

The chain is built from TRBV19 and TRBJ1-1; no firm D call. The CDR3 has 10 amino acids. V was shortened by 6 bases and J by 8 bases, with 7 bases between the two germline ends. The germline V gene encodes CDR1 LNHDA and CDR2 SQIVND (reference sequence). CDR3 nucleotides: TGTGCCAGTAGCGCGGCAGAAGCTTTCTTT. Translating gives CASSAAEAFF.

The chain links TRBV14 to TRBJ1-5; 7 bases are shared with TRBD1. J lost 1 base, V lost 6 bases, and 9 bases had no gene match. The CDR3 loop spans 16 amino acids. CDR1 SGHDN and CDR2 FVKESK come from the germline V gene. The CDR3 DNA is TGTGCCAGCAGATATATTCCGGGACAGAGCAATCAGCCCCAGCATTTT. Its translation is CASRYIPGQSNQPQHF. Combining the CDR3 with reference TRBV14 and TRBJ1-5 gives the whole variable domain EAGVTQFPSHSVIEKGQTVTLRCDPISGHDNLYWYRRVMGKEIKFLLHFVKESKQDESGMPNNRFLAERTGGTYSTLKVQPAELEDSGVYFCASRYIPGQSNQPQHFGDGTRLSIL.

This chain connects TRBV5-8 to TRBJ2-3; 8 nucleotides align to TRBD1. V trimming: 4 bases; J trimming: 4 bases; junction bases outside the gene matches: 11. This CDR3 comprises 16 residues. Germline loops: CDR1 SGHTS, CDR2 YDEGEE. The CDR3 coding sequence is TGTGCCAGCAGCCCGAACCCAGGGGGCAGATCAGATACGCAGTATTTT. Translation gives CASSPNPGGRSDTQYF.

Only a few counts were recorded for this clone. V is TRBV4-3 and J is TRBJ2-1; 15 bases match TRBD2. The CDR3 sequence is 19 residues long. CDR1 and CDR2 (germline): LGHNA, YSLEER. The V segment lost 1 base and the J segment 8 bases; nucleotides outside the gene matches: 12. For the CDR3, the DNA is TGCGCCAGCAGCCAAGGAGGCGGGACTAGCGGGAGGCGACGCGATGAGCAGTTCTTC. It yields the protein CASSQGGGTSGRRRDEQFF.

The gene calls are TRBV6-6 and TRBJ1-1, with 7 bases identical to TRBD1. The J segment lost 5 bases and the V segment lost 8 bases, leaving 5 bases of the junction unmatched. CDR3 length equals 12 residues. CDR1 is MNHNY and CDR2 is SVGAGI in the germline V gene (reference sequence). The CDR3 nucleotides read TGTGCCAGCGAGGGGGCGCGTACTGAAGCTTTCTTT. Translated: CASEGARTEAFF.

V gene TRBV19 combines with J gene TRBJ1-4; D not certain. The CDR3 has 12 residues. V was clipped by 8 bases and J by 12 bases, with 16 bases between them. Germline V gene sequence: CDR1 LNHDA, CDR2 SQIVND (reference sequence). The CDR3 reads CASGKSAFELFF. As DNA, the CDR3 is TGTGCCAGTGGTAAAAGCGCGTTTGAACTGTTTTTT.

This clone has just a few counts. The gene calls are TRBV6-1 and TRBJ1-1; perhaps TRBD1 as D (5 bases). Deletions cut 2 bases from V and 4 bases from J, with 11 bases between. CDR1 and CDR2 (germline): MNHNS, SASEGT. The length of the CDR3 is 14 residues. This chain's CDR3 is CASSEPGLVTEAFF. The CDR3 DNA is TGTGCCAGCAGTGAACCAGGGCTGGTCACTGAAGCTTTCTTT.

As for this clone: The same CDR3 is also encoded by other DNA sequences in this sample. The chain recombines TRBV19 with TRBJ1-5, with D perhaps TRBD1 (6 bases). The CDR3 has 13 residues. CDR1 is LNHDA, CDR2 SQIVND, per germline (reference sequence). With 9 bases removed from V and 3 bases from J, the gap between germline ends came to 12 bases. CDR3 in DNA: TGTGCCAGCAGAGGACAGACCAATCAGCCCCAGCATTTT. This gives the protein CASRGQTNQPQHF. Complete variable domain (other parts from reference TRBV19 and TRBJ1-5): DGGITQSPKYLFRKEGQNVTLSCEQNLNHDAMYWYRQDPGQGLRLIYYSQIVNDFQKGDIAEGYSVSREKKESFPLTVTSAQKNPTAFYLCASRGQTNQPQHFGDGTRLSIL.

The table lists this clone with a few counts. The chain has TRBV5-1 and TRBJ2-5; 8 nucleotides agree with TRBD2. The junction had 12 bases not matched to a gene; V was cut back by 3 bases and J by 2 bases. The CDR3 totals 17 residues. Germline V lookup: CDR1 SGHRS, CDR2 YFSETQ. This chain's CDR3 is CASSSPGRGVLQETQYF. The CDR3 coding sequence is TGCGCCAGCAGCTCTCCTGGGCGGGGGGTACTGCAAGAGACCCAGTACTTC.

This clone was observed a handful of times. The chain links TRBV7-8 to TRBJ1-1; TRBD1 might be the D (5 bases). The CDR3 totals 16 residues. Per the germline V gene, CDR1 is SGHVS and CDR2 is FQNEAQ. Trimming removed 2 bases at V and 3 bases at J, with 16 bases between. As DNA, the CDR3 is TGTGCCAGCAGCTTACCACCCTTCGCGGGGGACACTGAAGCTTTCTTT. As protein: CASSLPPFAGDTEAFF.

V gene TRBV5-1 combines with J gene TRBJ2-1, with 7 nucleotides matching TRBD1. This CDR3 region has 16 residues. Germline V gene sequence: CDR1 SGHRS, CDR2 YFSETQ. The ends lost 0 bases at V and 15 bases at J; junction bases unmatched: 18. CDR3 sequence (DNA): TGCGCCAGCAGCTTGGATGCCGGGACAGTCTCCCTCTTCATGTTCTTC. This sequence encodes CASSLDAGTVSLFMFF.

The V and J genes are TRBV6-5 and TRBJ2-3; D call uncertain. Germline assignment: CDR1 MNHEY and CDR2 SVGAGI. The CDR3 spans 15 residues. The V and J ends lost 0 bases and 5 bases respectively, with 12 bases between them. The CDR3: CASSYSFQNGDTQYF. The CDR3 bases are TGTGCCAGCAGTTACTCGTTTCAGAATGGAGATACGCAGTATTTT.

The rearrangement uses TRBV10-3 and TRBJ2-5; possible D gene TRBD1, 5 bases. This CDR3 has 13 residues. Trimming cost V 10 bases and J 5 bases, with 17 bases left between them. Germline CDR1 ENHRY, CDR2 SYGVKD. The CDR3 reads CATWTQVGETQYF. In DNA, the CDR3 is TGTGCCACCTGGACACAGGTTGGGGAGACCCAGTACTTC.

The CDR3 DNA follows: TGTGCCAGTAGATATGGGCCAGGGGGCTATGGAAACACCATATATTTT. Its protein product is CASRYGPGGYGNTIYF. The chain employs TRBV19 and TRBJ1-3; 8 nucleotides agree with TRBD1. Germline trimming cut 6 bases from V and 3 bases from J; bases unmatched to any gene: 10. Germline loops: CDR1 LNHDA, CDR2 SQIVND (reference sequence). The length of the CDR3 is 16 residues. Filled out from reference TRBV19 and TRBJ1-3, the complete variable domain reads DGGITQSPKYLFRKEGQNVTLSCEQNLNHDAMYWYRQDPGQGLRLIYYSQIVNDFQKGDIAEGYSVSREKKESFPLTVTSAQKNPTAFYLCASRYGPGGYGNTIYFGEGSWLTVV.

The chain links TRBV19 to TRBJ2-7, with D perhaps matching TRBD2 (6 bases). Germline CDR1 reads LNHDA; CDR2 reads SQIVND (reference sequence). The V end was cut by 0 bases, the J end by 3 bases, with 27 bases between. The CDR3 totals 20 residues. The CDR3: CASSIDGRDRGGVPHYEQYF. CDR3 bases: TGTGCCAGTAGTATAGATGGGCGGGACCGCGGTGGAGTACCCCACTACGAGCAGTACTTC.

This clone was detected once. The chain links TRBV19 to TRBJ2-7; 7 nucleotides line up with TRBD1. Germline loops: CDR1 LNHDA, CDR2 SQIVND (reference sequence). This CDR3 region has 16 residues. V lost 4 bases and J lost 2; bases outside the gene matches: 11. CDR3 in amino acids: CASSTRAGTVPYEQYF. The CDR3 DNA reads TGTGCCAGTAGTACCCGCGCCGGGACAGTCCCCTACGAGCAGTACTTC.

The sample holds one count of this clone. V and J are TRBV5-1 and TRBJ2-1; 8 bases agree with TRBD1. This CDR3 spans 17 amino acids. Germline CDR1 is SGHRS and CDR2 is YFSETQ. Germline trimming cut 0 bases from V and 9 bases from J; bases unmatched to any gene: 14. CDR3 DNA: TGCGCCAGCAGCTTGGGGAAGCAGGGGGCTACTAGTCCTGAGCAGTTCTTC. The encoded protein is CASSLGKQGATSPEQFF. Full variable domain (missing parts from reference TRBV5-1 and TRBJ2-1): KAGVTQTPRYLIKTRGQQVTLSCSPISGHRSVSWYQQTPGQGLQFLFEYFSETQRNKGNFPGRFSGRQFSNSRSEMNVSTLELGDSALYLCASSLGKQGATSPEQFFGPGTRLTVL.

This clone was seen more than once but under ten times. This chain uses TRBV27 with TRBJ1-1; tentative D call: TRBD1 (5 bases). Trimming shortened V by 4 bases and J by 6 bases, and 15 bases separated the two germline ends. Per germline, CDR1 MNHEY and CDR2 SMNVEV (reference sequence). The CDR3 extends over 14 amino acids. CDR3 coding DNA: TGTGCCAGCAGTTCTCGGACAAGGGCTTCTGAAGCTTTCTTT. Translating it yields CASSSRTRASEAFF.

This chain links TRBV7-6 with TRBJ1-1; the match to TRBD1 covers 9 bases. CDR1 SGHVS and CDR2 FNYEAQ come from the germline V gene. Unmatched junction bases numbered 3, after V lost 0 bases and J lost 1 base. CDR3 size: 16 residues. CDR3: CASSLATGGPNTEAFF. Written as DNA, the CDR3 is TGTGCCAGCAGCTTAGCGACAGGGGGGCCGAACACTGAAGCTTTCTTT.

This chain connects TRBV5-6 to TRBJ2-3; no firm D call. V lost 4 bases and J 0 bases, leaving 12 bases between the germline ends. The CDR3 totals 15 residues. CDR1 SGHDT and CDR2 YYEEEE come from the germline V gene. The CDR3 protein is CASSHTLTSTDTQYF. CDR3 in DNA: TGTGCCAGCAGCCATACGCTTACTAGCACAGATACGCAGTATTTT.